The present T cell receptor beta chain was sequenced within a study of blood T cells in healthy people across ages. Study-level points and caveats: Strong correlation linked observed beta diversity and percent naive T cells.

About this clonotype: No antigen is known for it.

Total RNA amounts of at least 6 micrograms were extracted per sample. A sample-barcoded 5' primer and a J-beta primer mix were used in a second PCR of roughly 7 to 12 cycles. Sequencing yielded, for each sample, at least 2.5 million paired-end reads carrying CDR3. TCRdb recomputed calls from the 5' RACE reads with MiXCR, one row per CDR3 protein. The sample has 800,000 to 1,000,000 distinct CDR3 sequences; about 48% are singletons. This clonotype was sampled from a man aged 25-40 years in good health. The source material was blood.

The DNA for the CDR3 is TGTGCCAGCAGGGCCTCGCAGGGTTCCGGGGAGCAGTACTTC. Translation gives CASRASQGSGEQYF. The chain combines TRBV6-1 with TRBJ2-5; D may match TRBD1 or TRBD2 (5 bases each). CDR1 MNHNS and CDR2 SASEGT come from the germline V gene. V gave up 6 bases and J gave up 11 bases, with 22 bases separating them. CDR3 length: 14 amino acids.